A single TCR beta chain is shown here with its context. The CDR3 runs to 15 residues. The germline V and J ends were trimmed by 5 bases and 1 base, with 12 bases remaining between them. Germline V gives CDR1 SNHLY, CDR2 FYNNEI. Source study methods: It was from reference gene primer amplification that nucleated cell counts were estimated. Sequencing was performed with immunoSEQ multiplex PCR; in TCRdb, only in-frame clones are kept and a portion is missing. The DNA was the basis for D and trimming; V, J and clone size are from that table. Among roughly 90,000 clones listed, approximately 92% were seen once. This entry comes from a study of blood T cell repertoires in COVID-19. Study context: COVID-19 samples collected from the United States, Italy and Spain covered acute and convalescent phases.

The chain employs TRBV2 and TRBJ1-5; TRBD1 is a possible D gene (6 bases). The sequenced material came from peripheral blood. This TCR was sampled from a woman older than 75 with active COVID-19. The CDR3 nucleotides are TGTGCCAGCAGTTCAGGGGCGTTAAGCAATCAGCCCCAGCATTTT. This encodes CASSSGALSNQPQHF.